This T cell receptor beta chain was sequenced in a study of T cell repertoires in cytomegalovirus infection. Study in general: It can be stated that public TCR beta signatures indicated CMV infection as well as a matching HLA type.

Many counts were recorded for this clonotype. As yet, its antigen is unknown. TCRdb processed the reads anew with MiXCR; each CDR3 protein has one entry. The sample lists about 490,000 distinct CDR3 sequences, 16% occurring once. With 5 bases removed from V and 5 bases from J, the gap between germline ends came to 12 bases. The germline CDR1 and CDR2 sequences are SEHNR and FQNEAQ (reference sequence). The CDR3 contains 13 residues. Findings and caveats of the study: Identification of carriers of CMV plus the relevant HLA was performed using cumulative public TCR beta family frequency. CMV-specific HLA-C-restricted TCR beta clonotypes dominated the ex vivo response.

The genes are TRBV7-9 and TRBJ1-1, with D maybe TRBD1 (6 bases). The source material was CD8+ T cells from PBMCs. The receptor was derived from a human donor in good health (CMV status not recorded). Some clones in this sample may be carry-over from other donors' samples. The chain's CDR3 is CASSTGRRTEAFF. The CDR3 DNA sequence: TGTGCCAGCAGCACAGGGAGGAGAACTGAAGCTTTCTTT.